The rows below give T cell receptor beta chains drawn from one sample of a study of Ad26.COV2.S vaccination and SARS-CoV-2 variants. Assay used: immunoSEQ multiplex PCR; TCRdb lists only in-frame clones, some missing. The sample lists 300,000 to 450,000 clones; approximately 85% were seen once. The starting material was peripheral blood, obtained in a trial of Ad26.COV2.S vaccine versus placebo. The receptors stem from a person between 18 and 60 years old who received the Ad26.COV2.S COVID-19 vaccine or a placebo. CDR3s include the opening cysteine and the closing phenylalanine or tryptophan. The D gene is left open where the match is weak. Part of the rows lack a size; the others show once, few, many or a class for expanded clones.

length	D	size	J	V	CDR3
16	TRBD2	.	TRBJ2-1	TRBV7-9	CASSLGAAGGGSEQFF
13	.	.	TRBJ1-1	TRBV6-6	CASRRQEDTEAFF
12	.	.	TRBJ2-7	TRBV19	CASSPNLSEQYF
15	TRBD1	.	TRBJ2-7	TRBV4-1	CASRFGQGGSYEQYF
12	.	.	TRBJ2-3	TRBV12-3/TRBV12-4	CASSSARDTQYF
15	.	.	TRBJ1-4	TRBV6-5	CASSYTGLFNEKLFF
17	TRBD2	.	TRBJ2-3	TRBV7-2	CASSLALVAGATDTQYF
14	.	.	TRBJ1-1	TRBV28	CASSLEGLNTEAFF
15	TRBD1	.	TRBJ2-1	TRBV18	CASSPGTGAHNEQFF
15	TRBD1	few	TRBJ2-7	TRBV2	CASSLGQGAAHEQYF
19	.	.	TRBJ2-3	TRBV4-1	CASSQLGDGGQASTDTQYF
15	.	.	TRBJ2-2	TRBV4-1	CASSQAGARTGELFF
14	TRBD1	.	TRBJ2-7	TRBV6-5	CASSSGTGGYEQYF